These T cell receptor beta chains were read from a single sample in a study of human T cells and chemical hapten exposure. TCRdb analysed the RACE reads with MiXCR anew, one entry per CDR3 protein. The table shows roughly 200,000 distinct CDR3 sequences, with about 20% occurring only once. The sample in question was whole blood, obtained in connection with sensitization to the hapten diphenylcyclopropenone (DPC). The receptor set was obtained from a woman aged 50 to 60 with alopecia areata. Some clones in this sample may be carry-over from other donors' samples. Both conserved end residues are part of each CDR3. Each record gives: CDR3 length, clone size, J gene, V gene, D gene, CDR3 DNA, CDR3 protein. D genes are given only for firm matches. Not every row has a clone size; where given, it reads once, few, many or a size class.

14 | - | TRBJ1-1 | TRBV3-1 | TRBD1 | TGTGCCAGCAGCCGGACAGGGAGGTTCACTGAAGCTTTCTTT | CASSRTGRFTEAFF
13 | few | TRBJ1-5 | TRBV2 | - | TGTGCCAGCAGTATACAGGGAAAACAGCCCCAGCATTTT | CASSIQGKQPQHF
13 | - | TRBJ1-1 | TRBV12-3/TRBV12-4 | - | TGTGCCAGCAGTTTCGTGGCAGGGCGGGAAGCTTTCTTT | CASSFVAGREAFF
14 | few | TRBJ2-7 | TRBV10-1 | - | TGCGCCAGCAGATACCGGCCTACTTTCTACGAGCAGTACTTC | CASRYRPTFYEQYF
13 | few | TRBJ2-3 | TRBV29-1 | TRBD1 | TGCAGCACACGACAGGGAGGCACAGATACGCAGTATTTT | CSTRQGGTDTQYF
13 | few | TRBJ2-1 | TRBV11-1 | TRBD2 | TGTGCCAGCAGCCCGGGACTAGCTAGTGGACAGTTCTTC | CASSPGLASGQFF
16 | - | TRBJ2-5 | TRBV7-7 | TRBD2 | TGTGCTAGCAGCCCCGGAGTAGCGGGAGTACAAGAGACCCAGTACTTC | CASSPGVAGVQETQYF
15 | - | TRBJ2-3 | TRBV15 | TRBD2 | TGTGCCACCAGCAGAGTTAGCGGGGCCACGGATACGCAGTATTTT | CATSRVSGATDTQYF
14 | - | TRBJ2-5 | TRBV27 | - | TGTGCCAGCAGTTTATTAGGTCCGCTGGGGGCCCAGTACTTC | CASSLLGPLGAQYF
13 | few | TRBJ2-3 | TRBV27 | - | TGTGCCAGCAGTTTAGTCGGGCAGGTTACGCAGTATTTT | CASSLVGQVTQYF
14 | - | TRBJ2-5 | TRBV10-2 | - | TGCGCCAGCAGTGTCTCACAGAGCCAAGAGACCCAGTACTTC | CASSVSQSQETQYF
11 | - | TRBJ2-5 | TRBV29-1 | - | TGCGCCCTGGGGAAATCCGAGACCCAGTACTTC | CALGKSETQYF
14 | few | TRBJ1-5 | TRBV7-2 | - | TGTGCCAGCAGCTTAGTAGCGTCTCCCGAGCCCCAGCATTTT | CASSLVASPEPQHF
14 | - | TRBJ2-7 | TRBV29-1 | TRBD2 | TGCAGCGTTGAACCTAGCGGGAGCCCTCTGGAGCAGTACTTC | CSVEPSGSPLEQYF
15 | - | TRBJ2-2 | TRBV29-1 | TRBD2 | TGCAGCGTTTCGACTAGCGGCTTTTACACCGGGGAGCTGTTTTTT | CSVSTSGFYTGELFF
17 | many | TRBJ1-3 | TRBV5-1 | TRBD1 | TGCGCCAGCAGCTTGGAGGGGGCAGCAAACTCTGGAAACACCATATATTTT | CASSLEGAANSGNTIYF
14 | - | TRBJ2-7 | TRBV7-2 | TRBD2 | TGTGCCAGCAGCTTCCTAGCGGGAGGAGAGGAGCAGTACTTC | CASSFLAGGEEQYF
16 | few | TRBJ2-2 | TRBV11-2 | - | TGTGCCAGCAGCTTAGCCCCACGGACGAACACCGGGGAGCTGTTTTTT | CASSLAPRTNTGELFF
17 | few | TRBJ2-3 | TRBV7-8 | TRBD2 | TGTGCCAGCAGACAGCTCCGACTAGCGGGAGGAGTAGATACGCAGTATTTT | CASRQLRLAGGVDTQYF
14 | few | TRBJ1-1 | TRBV7-3 | - | TGTGCCAGCAGCATCGACCCATTAGCCACTGAAGCTTTCTTT | CASSIDPLATEAFF
12 | few | TRBJ1-2 | TRBV20-1 | TRBD1 | TGCAGTGCTCCCGGACAGGCAGGTCCGGTTCCCTTC | CSAPGQAGPVPF
14 | - | TRBJ2-7 | TRBV7-9 | - | TGTGCCAGCAGCTTAAGACAGCTGCACTACGAGCAGTACTTC | CASSLRQLHYEQYF
14 | - | TRBJ1-4 | TRBV5-1 | - | TGCGCCAGCAGCTTGGTTTACCGTAATGAAAAACTGTTTTTT | CASSLVYRNEKLFF
15 | few | TRBJ2-5 | TRBV7-9 | TRBD1 | TGTGCCAGCAGCCCCGACAGGGCTCTACAAGAGACCCAGTACTTC | CASSPDRALQETQYF
12 | - | TRBJ2-7 | TRBV29-1 | - | TGCAGCGTTGAAGAAGTAGGATGGGGGCAGTACTTC | CSVEEVGWGQYF
14 | - | TRBJ1-1 | TRBV7-9 | - | TGTGCCAGCAGCTCTGGGCCGATGAACACTGAAGCTTTCTTT | CASSSGPMNTEAFF
14 | - | TRBJ1-1 | TRBV3-1 | - | TGTGCCAGCAGCCAAGGCAGGGTTACGGCTGAAGCTTTCTTT | CASSQGRVTAEAFF
15 | - | TRBJ1-1 | TRBV5-1 | - | TGCGCCAGCAGCTCTCAGGGGACTGGGAACACTGAAGCTTTCTTT | CASSSQGTGNTEAFF
14 | few | TRBJ1-2 | TRBV5-1 | - | TGCGCCAGCAGCTTGGGAACGGACTACTATGGCTACACCTTC | CASSLGTDYYGYTF
14 | - | TRBJ2-1 | TRBV25-1 | TRBD2 | TGTGCCAGCAGTGAACTAGCGGGGGCCAATGAGCAGTTCTTC | CASSELAGANEQFF
16 | - | TRBJ2-4 | TRBV6-1 | - | TGTGCCAGCAGGGCCCGACAGTTTCTAGCCAAAAACATTCAGTACTTC | CASRARQFLAKNIQYF
14 | - | TRBJ2-5 | TRBV5-1 | - | TGCGCCAGCAGCTTCGGGGCTAGACAGGAGACCCAGTACTTC | CASSFGARQETQYF
13 | few | TRBJ1-4 | TRBV20-1 | - | TGCAGTGCGGGGGGGGGCGCTAATGAAAAACTGTTTTTT | CSAGGGANEKLFF
13 | few | TRBJ2-7 | TRBV10-3 | - | TGTGCCATCAGTGAGTCTCCGAGGGGTGTAAACTACTTC | CAISESPRGVNYF
12 | - | TRBJ1-2 | TRBV5-1 | - | TGCGCCAGCAGCTTGGACGAGGCCGGCTACACCTTC | CASSLDEAGYTF
14 | once | TRBJ2-7 | TRBV3-1 | - | TGTGCCAGCAGCCAGTCTTGGGGCGGTTACGAGCAGTACTTC | CASSQSWGGYEQYF
14 | few | TRBJ1-2 | TRBV24-1 | - | TGTGCCACCAGTGAAACTGGACAGACCTATGGCTACACCTTC | CATSETGQTYGYTF
13 | - | TRBJ1-4 | TRBV6-5 | TRBD1 | TGTGCCAGCAGGAGGACAGGGGATGAAAAACTGTTTTTT | CASRRTGDEKLFF
16 | - | TRBJ2-3 | TRBV18 | - | TGTGCCAGCTCACTCCGGACGGCCGGGGGCACAGATACGCAGTATTTT | CASSLRTAGGTDTQYF
15 | - | TRBJ1-4 | TRBV27 | TRBD1 | TGTGCCAGCAGTCTGAGGCAGGGGGCTGGTGAAAAACTGTTTTTT | CASSLRQGAGEKLFF
14 | - | TRBJ2-7 | TRBV6-2/TRBV6-3 | TRBD2 | TGTGCCAGCAGTTACGGGACTAGCGGCTACGAGCAGTACTTC | CASSYGTSGYEQYF
17 | few | TRBJ1-2 | TRBV5-1 | TRBD1 | TGCGCCAGCACCAGTACCCCCACAGGGGGCCGGAACTATGGCTACACCTTC | CASTSTPTGGRNYGYTF
16 | few | TRBJ2-6 | TRBV7-2 | - | TGTGCCAGCAGCTTAAGACAGCACTCTGGGGCCAACGTCCTGACTTTC | CASSLRQHSGANVLTF
14 | many | TRBJ1-2 | TRBV6-6 | - | TGTGCCAGCAGCCCACCACAGAGATACTATGGCTACACCTTC | CASSPPQRYYGYTF
15 | few | TRBJ2-1 | TRBV5-1 | TRBD1 | TGCGCCAGCAGCTACCTGGGACAGGGGGCTGATGAGCAGTTCTTC | CASSYLGQGADEQFF
15 | few | TRBJ2-7 | TRBV27 | - | TGTGCCAGCAGTTTATATGAATCGACGTCCTACGAGCAGTACTTC | CASSLYESTSYEQYF
16 | few | TRBJ2-1 | TRBV27 | TRBD2 | TGTGCCAGCAGGGAACTAGCGGGGGGCTCCTACAATGAGCAGTTCTTC | CASRELAGGSYNEQFF
13 | few | TRBJ2-1 | TRBV10-3 | - | TGTGCCAGCGGACGGGGCTCCTACAATGAGCAGTTCTTC | CASGRGSYNEQFF
14 | few | TRBJ1-5 | TRBV29-1 | - | TGCAGCGTTGGGGTGGGAGGGGCCCATCAGCCCCAGCATTTT | CSVGVGGAHQPQHF
17 | - | TRBJ2-7 | TRBV6-1 | TRBD2 | TGTGCCAGCAGAAGATCTAGCGGGAGTTCCAGCTCCTACGAGCAGTACTTC | CASRRSSGSSSSYEQYF
12 | - | TRBJ1-2 | TRBV11-2 | - | TGTGCCAGCAGCTTAGTTGACTATGGCTACACCTTC | CASSLVDYGYTF
11 | - | TRBJ1-1 | TRBV20-1 | - | TGCAGTGCTAGGGGTGTCACTGAAGCTTTCTTT | CSARGVTEAFF
15 | - | TRBJ2-7 | TRBV9 | TRBD2 | TGTGCCAGCAGCGTAGGTAGCGGGAGTTGGTACGAGCAGTACTTC | CASSVGSGSWYEQYF
14 | - | TRBJ2-1 | TRBV7-2 | - | TGTGCCAGCAGCCTACGGACAGTTGACAATGAGCAGTTCTTC | CASSLRTVDNEQFF